This T cell receptor (beta chain) was recorded in a study of post-analysis software for immune sequencing data. Study as a whole: Courses of disease covered relapsing-remitting, secondary progressive and progressive-relapsing multiple sclerosis.

Unique molecular identifiers were carried by the TCR beta cDNA libraries. When about 0.85 to 11 million T cells were used, they gave some 540,000 cDNA molecules. TCRdb reprocessed the PCR reads via MiXCR and lists one record per CDR3 protein. Of about 760,000 distinct CDR3 sequences listed, roughly 30% are singletons. The V end lost 4 bases, the J end lost 2 bases, and 19 bases lay between the germline ends. The CDR3 totals 17 residues. Germline V CDR1 and CDR2: MDHEN, SYDVKM. Study findings and constraints: Among 5 or 6 TRBV segments more frequent in patients than controls were TRBV5-6, TRBV5-1 and TRBV20-1.

In this sample, this clonotype turned up many times. Its antigen is not identified. This sequence joins TRBV28 and TRBJ2-3; TRBD1 is a possible D gene (7 bases). Input material: blood. The clonotype originates from a girl aged 5-17 years with multiple sclerosis. CDR3 nucleotide sequence: TGTGCCAGCAGTTCTCCCGGCCAGGGGGGTTACACAGATACGCAGTATTTT. It codes for CASSSPGQGGYTDTQYF. The whole variable domain, remainder taken from reference TRBV28 and TRBJ2-3, is DVKVTQSSRYLVKRTGEKVFLECVQDMDHENMFWYRQDPGLGLRLIYFSYDVKMKEKGDIPEGYSVSREKKERFSLILESASTNQTSMYLCASSSPGQGGYTDTQYFGPGTRLTVL.